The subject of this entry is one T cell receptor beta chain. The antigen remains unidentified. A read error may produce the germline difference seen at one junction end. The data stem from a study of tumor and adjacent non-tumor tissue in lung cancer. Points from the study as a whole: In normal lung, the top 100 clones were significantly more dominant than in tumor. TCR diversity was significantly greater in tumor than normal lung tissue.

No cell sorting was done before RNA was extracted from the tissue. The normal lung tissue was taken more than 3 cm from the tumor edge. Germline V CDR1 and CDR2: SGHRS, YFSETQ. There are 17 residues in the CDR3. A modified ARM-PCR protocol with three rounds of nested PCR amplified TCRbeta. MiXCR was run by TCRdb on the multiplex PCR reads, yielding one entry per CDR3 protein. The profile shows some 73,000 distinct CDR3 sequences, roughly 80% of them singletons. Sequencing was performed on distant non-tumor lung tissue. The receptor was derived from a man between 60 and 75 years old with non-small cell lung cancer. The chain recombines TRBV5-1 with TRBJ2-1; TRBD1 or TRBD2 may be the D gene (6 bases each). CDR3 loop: CAGSFDTEGGSYNEQFF. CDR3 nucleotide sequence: TGCGCCGGCAGCTTTGACACGGAGGGGGGTTCCTACAATGAGCAGTTCTTC.